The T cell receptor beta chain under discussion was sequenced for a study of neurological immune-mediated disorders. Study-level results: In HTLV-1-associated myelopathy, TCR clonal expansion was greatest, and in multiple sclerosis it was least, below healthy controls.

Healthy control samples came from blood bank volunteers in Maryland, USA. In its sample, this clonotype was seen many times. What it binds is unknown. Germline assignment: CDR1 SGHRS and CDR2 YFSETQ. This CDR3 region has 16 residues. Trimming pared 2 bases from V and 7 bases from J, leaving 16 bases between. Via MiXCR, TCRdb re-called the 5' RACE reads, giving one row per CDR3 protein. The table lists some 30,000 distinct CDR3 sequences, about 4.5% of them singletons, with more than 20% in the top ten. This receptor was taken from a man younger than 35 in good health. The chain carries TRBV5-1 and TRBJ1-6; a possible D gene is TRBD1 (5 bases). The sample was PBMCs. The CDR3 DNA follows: TGCGCCAGCAGCTTAGAGGGGCAGAACAAAAATTCACCCCTCCACTTT. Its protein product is CASSLEGQNKNSPLHF.